Listed here are 26 T cell receptor beta chains from one sample, sequenced in a study of blood T cell repertoires in COVID-19. Profiled with immunoSEQ multiplex PCR; TCRdb holds only in-frame clones, not every one. The table includes around 200,000 clones, roughly 89% detected once. Material: PBMCs or T cells enriched from blood (not recorded which). The receptor source for this set is a woman between 40 and 55 years old with acute COVID-19.

This sequence joins TRBV2 and TRBJ1-2; tentative D call: TRBD1 (5 bases). V was pared by 2 bases and J by 4 bases, with 11 bases between. The germline gives CDR1 SNHLY, CDR2 FYNNEI. The CDR3 has 14 residues. CDR3 DNA sequence: TGTGCCAGCAGTGAACCGGGGGGTGGCTATGGCTACACCTTC. Encoded protein: CASSEPGGGYGYTF.

This sequence joins TRBV9 and TRBJ2-2; TRBD2 agrees at 7 bases. The CDR3 has 21 amino acids. Germline loops: CDR1 SGDLS, CDR2 YYNGEE. With V trimmed by 4 bases and J by 0 bases, 21 bases remained unmatched. For the CDR3, the DNA is TGTGCCAGCAGCAGGGTCCCTTTACCTTTGGCGCGGGGGACGAACACCGGGGAGCTGTTTTTT. This codes for CASSRVPLPLARGTNTGELFF.

The rearrangement joins TRBV6-5 to TRBJ1-3, with D possibly being TRBD1 (5 bases). This CDR3 spans 14 amino acids. Germline assignment: CDR1 MNHEY and CDR2 SVGAGI. V shed 8 bases and J shed 2 bases, with 13 bases lying between them. This chain's CDR3 is CASVGQGAGNTIYF. The CDR3 DNA reads as TGTGCCAGCGTCGGCCAAGGGGCTGGAAACACCATATATTTT.

This chain connects TRBV5-4 to TRBJ1-2; TRBD1 agrees at 9 bases. Germline V gene data show CDR1 as SGHNT and CDR2 as YYREEE (reference sequence). The CDR3 loop spans 16 amino acids. Losses at the gene ends were 4 bases for V and 4 bases for J; bases not matched to a gene: 11. CDR3 sequence: CASSPAGTGSTYGYTF. Written as DNA, the CDR3 is TGTGCCAGCAGCCCCGCCGGGACAGGGTCGACCTATGGCTACACCTTC.

The J gene is TRBJ2-5, the V gene TRBV10-2; 7 bases match TRBD1. Germline lookup yields CDR1 WSHSY and CDR2 SAAADI. CDR3 size: 13 residues. Losses at the gene ends were 6 bases for V and 2 bases for J; bases not matched to a gene: 3. In DNA, the CDR3 is TGCGCCAGCAGCATGACAGGGCAAGAGACCCAGTACTTC. It translates to CASSMTGQETQYF.

This chain links TRBV5-4 with TRBJ2-3; perhaps TRBD2 as D (6 bases). Trimming took 4 bases from V and 4 from J, leaving 13 bases between them. Germline loops: CDR1 SGHNT, CDR2 YYREEE (reference sequence). This CDR3 region has 14 residues. For the CDR3, the DNA is TGTGCCAGCAGCGATGTACGGGGGTCAGATACGCAGTATTTT. This codes for CASSDVRGSDTQYF.

V gene TRBV29-1 combines with J gene TRBJ1-4, with D perhaps matching TRBD1 (5 bases). The V gene lost 5 bases and the J gene lost 6 bases, with 16 bases spanning the gap. Looked up from germline, CDR1 is SQVTM and CDR2 is ANQGSEA. The CDR3 extends over 14 amino acids. Written as DNA, the CDR3 is TGCAGCGTTTCTGAGGCCTCAGGGTATGAAAAACTGTTTTTT. Its translation is CSVSEASGYEKLFF.

The chain links TRBV5-8 to TRBJ2-1; TRBD2 might be the D (6 bases). The germline gives CDR1 SGHTS, CDR2 YDEGEE. This CDR3 is built from 12 residues. Between the trimmed V and J ends, which lost 3 bases and 10 bases, there was a span of 11 bases. As DNA, the CDR3 is TGTGCCAGCAGCTCGGGACTTTGGGAGCAGTTCTTC. Amino acids: CASSSGLWEQFF.

The rearrangement uses TRBV3-1 (or the pseudogene TRBV3-2) and TRBJ2-2; unclear D gene. This CDR3 region has 15 residues. V lost 2 bases and J 0 bases, leaving 7 bases between the germline ends. The germline V gene has CDR1 LGHDT and CDR2 YNNKEL (reference sequence). The CDR3: CASSQRRPNTGELFF. DNA of the CDR3: TGTGCCAGCAGCCAAAGGAGACCGAACACCGGGGAGCTGTTTTTT.

The chain couples TRBV5-4 to TRBJ2-7, with 7 bases matching TRBD2. The germline V gene has CDR1 SGHNT and CDR2 YYREEE (reference sequence). After removal of 4 bases from V and 3 bases from J, the junction contained 13 bases not matched to a gene. This CDR3 comprises 16 residues. The CDR3 DNA is TGTGCCAGCAGCGAGGGATTGCGGGAGAGTGACTACGAGCAGTACTTC. Encoded protein: CASSEGLRESDYEQYF.

The chain uses TRBV10-2 and TRBJ1-2, with 7 bases matching TRBD1. From germline, CDR1 is WSHSY and CDR2 SAAADI. This CDR3 is built from 15 residues. V lost 4 bases and J lost 4; bases outside the gene matches: 9. The CDR3 coding sequence is TGCGCCAGCAGTGTTCGGACAGGTATTCCCTATGGCTACACCTTC. Amino acid sequence: CASSVRTGIPYGYTF.

This rearrangement joins TRBV6-5 to TRBJ1-6, with TRBD1 matching over 7 bases. This CDR3 has 15 residues. Germline CDR1 reads MNHEY; CDR2 reads SVGAGI. J lost 7 bases, V lost 2 bases, and 5 bases had no gene match. CDR3 region: CASSYAYRGNSPLHF. The CDR3 DNA sequence: TGTGCCAGCAGTTACGCCTACAGGGGAAATTCACCCCTCCACTTT.

V is TRBV2 and J is TRBJ1-4, with TRBD1 matching 7 bases. J gave up 3 bases and V 6 bases, and 7 bases lay outside the gene matches. The CDR3 is made up of 15 amino acids. Germline V CDR1 and CDR2: SNHLY, FYNNEI. This CDR3 reads CASRDLQGPNEKLFF. Here the CDR3 DNA reads TGTGCCAGCAGGGACTTACAGGGGCCTAATGAAAAACTGTTTTTT.

The rearrangement joins TRBV9 to TRBJ2-7; 8 bases match TRBD2. Germline assignment: CDR1 SGDLS and CDR2 YYNGEE. Trimming took 4 bases from V and 5 from J; bases not matched to a gene: 11. CDR3 length equals 15 residues. CDR3 bases: TGTGCCAGCAGCCATACTCGGGGGGGCGGAGACGAGCAGTACTTC. It yields the protein CASSHTRGGGDEQYF.

The chain combines TRBV19 with TRBJ2-5; 10 bases are a match to TRBD2. Trimming took 6 bases from V and 2 from J; bases not matched to a gene: 6. The V gene's germline CDR1 is LNHDA and CDR2 SQIVND (reference sequence). The length of the CDR3 is 15 residues. CDR3 loop: CASSPPGLAQETQYF. In nucleotides, the CDR3 is TGTGCCAGTAGCCCCCCGGGACTAGCGCAAGAGACCCAGTACTTC.

The chain has TRBV27 and TRBJ2-7, with 8 bases aligning to TRBD2. Looked up from germline, CDR1 is MNHEY and CDR2 is SMNVEV (reference sequence). The CDR3 has 16 amino acids. V lost 6 bases, J lost 0 bases, and 10 bases stayed unmatched. The CDR3 coding sequence is TGTGCCAGCAGAGTCACTCCCAGCGGGGGCTCCTACGAGCAGTACTTC. It specifies CASRVTPSGGSYEQYF.

This sequence joins TRBV7-3 and TRBJ1-5; TRBD1 aligns across 9 bases. From germline, CDR1 is SGHTA and CDR2 FQGTGA. J gave up 2 bases and V 6 bases, and 8 bases lay outside the gene matches. The CDR3 totals 16 residues. The CDR3 sequence: CASRNYTGGGNQPQHF. The CDR3 DNA follows: TGTGCCAGCAGGAATTATACAGGGGGCGGCAATCAGCCCCAGCATTTT.

V usage is TRBV5-1 and J usage is TRBJ2-1, with 13 positions matching TRBD2. Trimming at V came to 4 bases and at J to 7 bases, leaving 5 bases not matched to a gene. The germline CDR1 and CDR2 sequences are SGHRS and YFSETQ. The CDR3 sequence is 15 residues long. CDR3 residues: CASSIAGLAGNEQFF. The CDR3 coding sequence is TGCGCCAGCAGCATAGCGGGACTAGCGGGGAATGAGCAGTTCTTC.

The rearrangement uses TRBV6-4 and TRBJ2-1, with TRBD2 identical over 9 bases. CDR1 MRHNA and CDR2 SNTAGT come from the germline V gene. The J segment lost 8 bases and the V segment lost 7 bases, leaving 15 bases of the junction unmatched. The CDR3 loop spans 16 amino acids. This CDR3 is CASTFPVGAGGDEQFF. The CDR3 DNA reads as TGTGCCAGCACCTTTCCCGTAGGAGCGGGAGGCGATGAGCAGTTCTTC.

This sequence joins TRBV7-9 and TRBJ2-7; 11 nucleotides align to TRBD2. V lost 1 base, J lost 6 bases, and 11 bases stayed unmatched. Germline-derived CDR1 and CDR2 are SEHNR and FQNEAQ (reference sequence). The CDR3 is 17 residues long. The CDR3 here is CASSLGLAGGHSGEQYF. CDR3 bases: TGTGCCAGCAGCTTAGGGCTAGCGGGGGGACATTCGGGCGAGCAGTACTTC. The whole variable domain, remainder taken from reference TRBV7-9 and TRBJ2-7, is DTGVSQNPRHKITKRGQNVTFRCDPISEHNRLYWYRQTLGQGPEFLTYFQNEAQLEKSRLLSDRFSAERPKGSFSTLEIQRTEQGDSAMYLCASSLGLAGGHSGEQYFGPGTRLTVT.

The chain couples TRBV19 to TRBJ2-7; 11 nucleotides match TRBD1. After removal of 3 bases from V and 7 bases from J, the junction contained 11 bases not matched to a gene. There are 16 residues in the CDR3. CDR1 is LNHDA and CDR2 is SQIVND in the germline V gene (reference sequence). The CDR3 protein is CASSIPSGTGGREQYF. Written as DNA, the CDR3 is TGTGCCAGTAGTATTCCCTCCGGGACAGGGGGACGGGAGCAGTACTTC.

The rearrangement joins TRBV2 to TRBJ2-5, with 11 bases that match TRBD2. The V and J ends lost 5 bases and 3 bases, in that order; junction bases with no gene match: 8. Germline CDR1 reads SNHLY; CDR2 reads FYNNEI. The length of the CDR3 is 16 residues. The DNA for the CDR3 is TGTGCCAGCAGTCAGAATCGTAGCGGGAGGGAAGAGACCCAGTACTTC. This sequence encodes CASSQNRSGREETQYF.

The rearrangement links TRBV9 to TRBJ1-3; the match to TRBD1 covers 9 bases. Germline V gene lookup returns CDR1 SGDLS and CDR2 YYNGEE. CDR3 size: 18 residues. The ends lost 1 base at V and 2 bases at J; junction bases unmatched: 10. As DNA, the CDR3 is TGTGCCAGCAGCGTACGGGGTGTGGGGACAGGGACTGGAAACACCATATATTTT. Its protein product is CASSVRGVGTGTGNTIYF.

V gene TRBV7-2 combines with J gene TRBJ2-7; possibly TRBD1 for D (5 bases). The CDR3 covers 14 residues. The germline V and J ends were trimmed by 5 bases and 3 bases, with 14 bases remaining between them. Germline values: CDR1 SGHTA, CDR2 FQGNSA. CDR3 region: CASSEDSSHYEQYF. The CDR3, as DNA: TGTGCCAGCAGCGAAGACAGCTCGCACTACGAGCAGTACTTC.

V and J are TRBV5-1 and TRBJ2-3, with 12 positions matching TRBD2. V lost 5 bases and J lost 0; bases outside the gene matches: 7. This CDR3 spans 17 amino acids. Germline-derived CDR1 and CDR2 are SGHRS and YFSETQ. DNA for the CDR3: TGCGCCAGCAGTTCCCTAGCGGGAGGGCCTAGCACAGATACGCAGTATTTT. Protein: CASSSLAGGPSTDTQYF.

V gene TRBV30 combines with J gene TRBJ2-3; 7 bases are shared with TRBD2. Trimming removed 4 bases from V and 4 bases from J; junction bases left unmatched: 11. The CDR3 contains 15 residues. Germline V lookup: CDR1 GTSNPN, CDR2 SVGIG (reference sequence). In DNA, the CDR3 is TGTGCCTGGACCCACACGGGGGGAGGCGCAGATACGCAGTATTTT. Protein: CAWTHTGGGADTQYF.